Listed here are 24 T cell receptor beta chains from one sample, sequenced in a study of chemoradiotherapy in HPV16-positive cancers. Some clones are missing from TCRdb's copy, which holds only in-frame ones; the method was immunoSEQ multiplex PCR. Among fewer than 25,000 clones listed, around two thirds were seen once. Collection took place from a patient who underwent chemoradiotherapy. The receptors originated from a human donor with HPV-associated anogenital cancer.

The genes are TRBV30 and TRBJ2-7, with D perhaps assigned TRBD1 or TRBD2 (5 bases each). This CDR3 region has 11 residues. CDR1 GTSNPN and CDR2 SVGIG come from the germline V gene (reference sequence). With 5 bases removed from V and 6 bases from J, the gap between germline ends came to 11 bases. CDR3 sequence: CAWGFGAEQYF. The CDR3 coding sequence is TGTGCCTGGGGCTTCGGGGCCGAGCAGTACTTC.

The chain carries TRBV19 and TRBJ2-7, with D unclear. Trimming took 3 bases from V and 3 from J, leaving 9 bases between them. Germline CDR1 and CDR2: LNHDA and SQIVND (reference sequence). This CDR3 has 13 residues. The CDR3 DNA sequence: TGTGCCAGTAGTATCCAGACGGGCTACGAGCAGTACTTC. This gives the protein CASSIQTGYEQYF.

V usage is TRBV12-5 and J usage is TRBJ1-4; D gene ambiguous. The CDR3 covers 17 residues. Germline CDR1 LGHNT, CDR2 FRNRAP. V lost 0 bases to trimming and J lost 0 bases, with 11 bases between them. In DNA form, the CDR3 reads TGTGCTAGTGGTTTGGTACCAGGCCCCGCAACTAATGAAAAACTGTTTTTT. It translates to CASGLVPGPATNEKLFF. Using reference TRBV12-5 and TRBJ1-4 for the parts outside the CDR3, the full variable domain is DARVTQTPRHKVTEMGQEVTMRCQPILGHNTVFWYRQTMMQGLELLAYFRNRAPLDDSGMPKDRFSAEMPDATLATLKIQPSEPRDSAVYFCASGLVPGPATNEKLFFGSGTQLSVL.

This chain links TRBV18 with TRBJ2-5; perhaps TRBD2 as D (7 bases). Trimming took 3 bases from V and 5 from J, leaving 10 bases between them. CDR3 size: 13 residues. The V gene's germline CDR1 is KGHSH and CDR2 LQKENI. Here the CDR3 DNA reads TGTGCCAGCTCACCGGGGGGGCGCGAGACCCAGTACTTC. Translated, it gives CASSPGGRETQYF.

The chain is built from TRBV19 and TRBJ1-2; the match to TRBD1 covers 10 bases. Germline loops: CDR1 LNHDA, CDR2 SQIVND (reference sequence). The trim removed 10 bases at V and 8 bases at J, leaving 4 bases unmatched. The CDR3 length is 11 residues. Here the CDR3 DNA reads TGTGCCACAGGGACAGGGGTCGGCTACACCTTC. This translates into CATGTGVGYTF.

V gene TRBV5-5 combines with J gene TRBJ2-7; a possible D gene is TRBD1 (6 bases). The CDR3 is 12 residues long. Germline V gives CDR1 SGHKS, CDR2 YYEKEE (reference sequence). Trimming pared 4 bases from V and 2 bases from J, leaving 7 bases between. CDR3 residues: CASSRTAYEQYF. The CDR3 region has the DNA TGTGCCAGCAGCCGGACAGCCTACGAGCAGTACTTC.

The chain uses TRBV6-5 and TRBJ2-1, with D hard to call. Germline V gives CDR1 MNHEY, CDR2 SVGAGI. The V and J ends lost 0 bases and 8 bases respectively, with 8 bases between them. The CDR3 extends over 13 amino acids. CDR3 sequence: CASSYSPAYEQFF. Here the CDR3 DNA reads TGTGCCAGCAGTTACTCCCCAGCCTATGAGCAGTTCTTC.

CDR3 loop: CASSLLAGGPEAFF. The CDR3 DNA reads as TGTGCCAGCAGTTTATTGGCAGGGGGCCCTGAAGCTTTCTTT. The chain couples TRBV28 to TRBJ1-1; TRBD1 matches 8 bases. Germline assignment: CDR1 MDHEN and CDR2 SYDVKM. The CDR3 loop spans 14 amino acids. The J segment lost 6 bases and the V segment lost 1 base, leaving 4 bases of the junction unmatched. The whole variable domain, remainder taken from reference TRBV28 and TRBJ1-1, is DVKVTQSSRYLVKRTGEKVFLECVQDMDHENMFWYRQDPGLGLRLIYFSYDVKMKEKGDIPEGYSVSREKKERFSLILESASTNQTSMYLCASSLLAGGPEAFFGQGTRLTVV.

The gene calls are TRBV7-2 and TRBJ2-1; D might be TRBD1 (5 bases). V was pared by 1 base and J by 4 bases, with 5 bases between. This CDR3 has 13 residues. Per the germline V gene, CDR1 is SGHTA and CDR2 is FQGNSA. CDR3 amino acids: CASSLGQYNEQFF. DNA for the CDR3: TGTGCCAGCAGCTTAGGACAGTACAATGAGCAGTTCTTC.

The V gene is TRBV5-5, the J gene TRBJ2-7, with 12 bases identical to TRBD1. Germline values: CDR1 SGHKS, CDR2 YYEKEE (reference sequence). V trimming: 1 base; J trimming: 7 bases; junction bases outside the gene matches: 6. CDR3 length: 15 residues. CDR3 coding DNA: TGTGCCAGCAGCTTGAGGGGACAGGGGGCATGGGAGCAGTACTTC. Protein product: CASSLRGQGAWEQYF.

This clone occurred a few times. V gene TRBV28 combines with J gene TRBJ1-6; TRBD1 might be the D (5 bases). Trimming stripped 3 bases from V and 7 bases from J, with 13 bases between. Germline V CDR1 and CDR2: MDHEN, SYDVKM. The CDR3 runs to 15 residues. In DNA, the CDR3 is TGTGCCAGCAGTTTTGGGGCAGGAAGAAATTCACCCCTCCACTTT. It encodes CASSFGAGRNSPLHF.

V gene TRBV27 combines with J gene TRBJ2-3, with D hard to call. This CDR3 has 15 residues. The germline V gene has CDR1 MNHEY and CDR2 SMNVEV (reference sequence). Trimming removed 5 bases from V and 7 bases from J, with 19 bases in between. CDR3 protein: CASSVSLLTQYTQYF. The CDR3 nucleotides are TGTGCCAGCAGTGTTTCCCTCCTGACACAGTATACGCAGTATTTT.

This clone has just one count. The rearrangement uses TRBV6-5 and TRBJ2-1; the D gene is possibly TRBD2 (7 bases). The CDR3 has 15 amino acids. Germline assignment: CDR1 MNHEY and CDR2 SVGAGI. The ends were cut back, 8 bases at V and 6 bases at J, with 20 bases in the middle. The CDR3 DNA follows: TGTGCCAGCCAGAAGGGGGGGTGGGGCGGCAATGAGCAGTTCTTC. This codes for CASQKGGWGGNEQFF.

V gene TRBV7-3 combines with J gene TRBJ2-3; 7 nucleotides agree with TRBD2. The germline V gene encodes CDR1 SGHTA and CDR2 FQGTGA. V lost 5 bases, J lost 3 bases, and 8 bases stayed unmatched. CDR3 size: 15 residues. For the CDR3, the DNA is TGTGCCAGCAGCCCGGATGGGGGAGGGACAGATACGCAGTATTTT. Encoded protein: CASSPDGGGTDTQYF.

The rearrangement uses TRBV29-1 and TRBJ2-1, with 12 nucleotides matching TRBD2. J gave up 6 bases and V 7 bases, and 10 bases lay outside the gene matches. This CDR3 is 15 amino acids long. The V gene's germline CDR1 is SQVTM and CDR2 ANQGSEA. CDR3 residues: CSGTALAGGGNEQFF. The CDR3 DNA sequence: TGCAGCGGGACAGCTCTAGCGGGAGGGGGCAATGAGCAGTTCTTC.

The chain uses TRBV19 and TRBJ1-1; TRBD1 matches 10 bases. Germline V gene sequence: CDR1 LNHDA, CDR2 SQIVND (reference sequence). V lost 5 bases and J lost 11; bases outside the gene matches: 5. This CDR3 contains 12 residues. This CDR3 is CASSSGQGGAFF. In DNA form, the CDR3 reads TGTGCCAGTAGTTCCGGACAGGGGGGGGCTTTCTTT.

The gene calls are TRBV7-3 and TRBJ2-2; D not resolved. Trimming cost V 1 base and J 2 bases, with 20 bases left between them. Germline lookup yields CDR1 SGHTA and CDR2 FQGTGA. The CDR3 extends over 19 amino acids. The CDR3 DNA reads TGTGCCAGCAGCTTAAATCCCCCCGTATCCGGCTCAAACACCGGGGAGCTGTTTTTT. Encoded protein: CASSLNPPVSGSNTGELFF.

The V call is TRBV5-1, the J call TRBJ2-1, with unresolved D. Trimming left V 1 base short and J 10 bases short, with 9 bases between. Germline V gene lookup returns CDR1 SGHRS and CDR2 YFSETQ. The CDR3 covers 12 residues. In DNA, the CDR3 is TGCGCCAGCAGCTTGTCGCAAAAGGAGCAGTTCTTC. Translating gives CASSLSQKEQFF. The variable domain in full, with the rest retrieved from reference TRBV5-1 and TRBJ2-1, is KAGVTQTPRYLIKTRGQQVTLSCSPISGHRSVSWYQQTPGQGLQFLFEYFSETQRNKGNFPGRFSGRQFSNSRSEMNVSTLELGDSALYLCASSLSQKEQFFGPGTRLTVL.

The chain recombines TRBV30 with TRBJ1-5; D not resolved. Germline CDR1 GTSNPN, CDR2 SVGIG (reference sequence). The CDR3 length is 13 residues. Deletions cut 2 bases from V and 4 bases from J, with 9 bases between. The CDR3 is CAWSLNENQPQHF. The CDR3 DNA sequence: TGTGCCTGGAGTTTGAACGAAAATCAGCCCCAGCATTTT. Variable domain in full (rest from reference TRBV30 and TRBJ1-5): SQTIHQWPATLVQPVGSPLSLECTVEGTSNPNLYWYRQAAGRGLQLLFYSVGIGQISSEVPQNLSASRPQDRQFILSSKKLLLSDSGFYLCAWSLNENQPQHFGDGTRLSIL.

The chain has TRBV30 and TRBJ1-2; 7 bases fit TRBD1. This CDR3 is built from 16 residues. V was pared by 2 bases and J by 6 bases, with 15 bases of the junction left unmatched. Germline V gives CDR1 GTSNPN, CDR2 SVGIG (reference sequence). CDR3 DNA: TGTGCCTGGAGTTCCGGGACAGTTGGTGTTGTTGATGGCTACACCTTC. Amino acids: CAWSSGTVGVVDGYTF.

This clone was seen a single time. DNA of the CDR3: TGTGCCAGCAGCTCACGGACTAGCTTATGGGATCACCAAGAGACCCAGTACTTC. It codes for CASSSRTSLWDHQETQYF. The gene calls are TRBV7-8 and TRBJ2-5; 8 positions agree with TRBD2. V gave up 4 bases and J gave up 0 bases; unmatched junction bases: 13. The CDR3 length is 18 residues. Germline V gene data show CDR1 as SGHVS and CDR2 as FQNEAQ.

The rearrangement joins TRBV4-3 to TRBJ1-5, with D perhaps matching TRBD1 (5 bases). The V end was cut by 0 bases, the J end by 7 bases, with 10 bases between. CDR1 LGHNA and CDR2 YSLEER come from the germline V gene. The CDR3 loop spans 14 amino acids. The CDR3 coding sequence is TGCGCCAGCAGCCAAGACGGGGCCCAACAGCCCCAGCATTTT. It yields the protein CASSQDGAQQPQHF.

The chain links TRBV7-2 to TRBJ1-1; no reliable D call. V lost 1 base to trimming and J lost 12 bases, with 18 bases between them. CDR1 and CDR2 from the germline V gene are SGHTA and FQGNSA. This CDR3 is built from 14 residues. The CDR3 DNA reads as TGTGCCAGCAGCTTAGTAAAGGAGGAACTGAATCCTTTCTTT. It codes for CASSLVKEELNPFF.

This chain connects TRBV10-1 to TRBJ2-5, with a weak D call TRBD2 (5 bases). V was clipped by 0 bases and J by 4 bases, with 9 bases between them. Germline-derived CDR1 and CDR2 are WNHNN and SYGVQD (reference sequence). The CDR3 runs 14 residues. The DNA of the CDR3 is TGCGCCAGCAGTGAGTCCCCTGGGAGAGAGACCCAGTACTTC. Translation gives CASSESPGRETQYF.